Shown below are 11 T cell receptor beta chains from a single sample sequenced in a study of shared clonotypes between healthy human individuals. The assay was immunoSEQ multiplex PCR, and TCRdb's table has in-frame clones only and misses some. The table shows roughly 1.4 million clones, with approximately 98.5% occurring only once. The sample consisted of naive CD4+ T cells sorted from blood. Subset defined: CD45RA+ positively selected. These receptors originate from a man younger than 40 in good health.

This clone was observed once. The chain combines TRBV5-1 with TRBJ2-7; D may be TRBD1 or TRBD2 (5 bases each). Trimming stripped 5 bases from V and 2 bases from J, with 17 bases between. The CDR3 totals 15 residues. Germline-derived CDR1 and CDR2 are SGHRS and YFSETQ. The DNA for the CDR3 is TGCGCCAGCAGTCTGTTCCAGGGACCTCCCTACGAGCAGTACTTC. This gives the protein CASSLFQGPPYEQYF.

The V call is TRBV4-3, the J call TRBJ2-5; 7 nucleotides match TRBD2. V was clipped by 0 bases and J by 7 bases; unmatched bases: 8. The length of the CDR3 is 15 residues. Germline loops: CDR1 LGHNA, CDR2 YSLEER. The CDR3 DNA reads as TGCGCCAGCAGCCAAGAGGGAGGGTCCCTTAGGACCCAGTACTTC. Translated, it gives CASSQEGGSLRTQYF.

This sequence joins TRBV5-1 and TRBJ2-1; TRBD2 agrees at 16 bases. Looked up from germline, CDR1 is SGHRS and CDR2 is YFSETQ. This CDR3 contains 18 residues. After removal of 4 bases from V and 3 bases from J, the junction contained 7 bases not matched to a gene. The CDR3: CASSTGLAGGPSYNEQFF. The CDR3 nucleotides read TGCGCCAGCAGCACGGGACTAGCGGGAGGGCCGAGCTACAATGAGCAGTTCTTC.

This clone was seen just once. The CDR3: CASSPLQVGQGDYGYTF. The CDR3, as DNA: TGTGCCAGCTCACCACTCCAGGTTGGACAGGGGGACTATGGCTACACCTTC. The chain is built from TRBV18 and TRBJ1-2; 10 nucleotides line up with TRBD1. Germline CDR1 is KGHSH and CDR2 is LQKENI. The junction had 8 bases not matched to a gene; V was cut back by 1 base and J by 3 bases. CDR3 length: 17 amino acids.

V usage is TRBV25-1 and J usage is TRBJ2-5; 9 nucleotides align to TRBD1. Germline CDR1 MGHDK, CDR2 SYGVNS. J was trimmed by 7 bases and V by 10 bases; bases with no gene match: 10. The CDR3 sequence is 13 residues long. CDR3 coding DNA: TGTGCCACCTCAGTACAGGGGGCAGTGACCCAGTACTTC. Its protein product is CATSVQGAVTQYF.

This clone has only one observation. The CDR3 DNA is TGTGCCATCACCTCAAGCTCTGGGGCCAACGTCCTGACTTTC. Protein: CAITSSSGANVLTF. The rearrangement links TRBV10-3 to TRBJ2-6, with D hard to call. CDR1 and CDR2 from the germline V gene are ENHRY and SYGVKD. This CDR3 spans 14 amino acids. V lost 7 bases and J 0 bases, leaving 7 bases between the germline ends.

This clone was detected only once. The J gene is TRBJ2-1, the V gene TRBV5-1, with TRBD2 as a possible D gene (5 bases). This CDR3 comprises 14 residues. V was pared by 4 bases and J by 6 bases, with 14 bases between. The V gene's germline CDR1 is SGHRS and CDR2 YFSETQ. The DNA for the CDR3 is TGCGCCAGCAGCACCGCCGTACTAGGCAATGAGCAGTTCTTC. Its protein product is CASSTAVLGNEQFF.

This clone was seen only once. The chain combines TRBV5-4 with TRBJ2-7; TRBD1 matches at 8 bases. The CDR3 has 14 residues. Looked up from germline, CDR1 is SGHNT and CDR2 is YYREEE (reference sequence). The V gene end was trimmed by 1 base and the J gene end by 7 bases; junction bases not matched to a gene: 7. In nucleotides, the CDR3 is TGTGCCAGCAGCTTGATGCAGGGGGCGGATGAGCAGTACTTC. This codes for CASSLMQGADEQYF.

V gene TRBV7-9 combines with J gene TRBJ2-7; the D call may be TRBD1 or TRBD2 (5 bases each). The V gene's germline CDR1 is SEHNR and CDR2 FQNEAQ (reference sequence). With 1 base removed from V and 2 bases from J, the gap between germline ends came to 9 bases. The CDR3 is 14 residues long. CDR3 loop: CASSLGDQTYEQYF. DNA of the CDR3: TGTGCCAGCAGCTTAGGGGACCAAACCTACGAGCAGTACTTC.

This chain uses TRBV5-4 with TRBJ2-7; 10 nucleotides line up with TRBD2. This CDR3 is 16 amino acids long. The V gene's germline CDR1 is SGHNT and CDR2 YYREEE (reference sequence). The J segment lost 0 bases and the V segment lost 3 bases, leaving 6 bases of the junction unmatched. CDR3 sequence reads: CASSSFSGRSSYEQYF. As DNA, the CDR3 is TGTGCCAGCAGCTCATTTAGCGGGAGGAGCTCCTACGAGCAGTACTTC.

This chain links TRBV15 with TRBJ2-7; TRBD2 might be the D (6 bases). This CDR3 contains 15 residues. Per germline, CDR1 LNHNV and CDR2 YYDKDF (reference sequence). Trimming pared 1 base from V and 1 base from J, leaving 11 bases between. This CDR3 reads CATSRGGEQSYEQYF. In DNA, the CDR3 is TGTGCCACCAGCAGAGGGGGGGAACAATCCTACGAGCAGTACTTC.